These 8 T cell receptor beta chains were all obtained from the same sample, sequenced in a study of cytomegalovirus exposure and HLA in healthy donors. Both 60 Vbeta primers and 13 Jbeta primers went into the PCR. Sequencing used immunoSEQ multiplex PCR; TCRdb keeps in-frame clones, though not all of them. The sample lists roughly 100,000 clones, around 80% seen once, with 3.1% in the top ten. Sequenced sample: PBMCs. All receptors come from a middle-aged woman in good health and CMV-seronegative.

The rearrangement uses TRBV7-2 and TRBJ2-3, with 10 bases matching TRBD2. Trimming removed 5 bases from V and 9 bases from J; junction bases left unmatched: 8. The CDR3 consists of 14 residues. The germline CDR1 and CDR2 sequences are SGHTA and FQGNSA. Written as DNA, the CDR3 is TGTGCCAGCAGCATCGGACTAGCGGAGATGACGCAGTATTTT. This gives the protein CASSIGLAEMTQYF.

V and J are TRBV18 and TRBJ1-2; TRBD1 matches at 10 bases. Germline V gene data show CDR1 as KGHSH and CDR2 as LQKENI. Losses at the gene ends were 5 bases for V and 6 bases for J; bases not matched to a gene: 18. The CDR3 consists of 18 residues. The CDR3 nucleotides are TGTGCCAGCTCAACGAACAGAGGGACAGGGGTTTACGACGATGGCTACACCTTC. This translates into CASSTNRGTGVYDDGYTF. The full variable domain, in which reference TRBV18 and TRBJ1-2 provide the parts outside the CDR3, is NAGVMQNPRHLVRRRGQEARLRCSPMKGHSHVYWYRQLPEEGLKFMVYLQKENIIDESGMPKERFSAEFPKEGPSILRIQQVVRGDSAAYFCASSTNRGTGVYDDGYTFGSGTRLTVV.

This rearrangement joins TRBV2 to TRBJ1-5, with 8 nucleotides matching TRBD1. V dropped 6 bases and J dropped 0; count of bases not matched to a gene: 4. The CDR3 runs to 15 residues. Germline V gene data show CDR1 as SNHLY and CDR2 as FYNNEI. The CDR3 DNA reads as TGTGCCAGCAGAGGACAGGGCTATAGCAATCAGCCCCAGCATTTT. This gives the protein CASRGQGYSNQPQHF.

J is TRBJ1-1 and V is TRBV4-3; perhaps TRBD1 as D (6 bases). Trimming took off 0 bases at V and 1 base at J, with 9 bases between the two ends. This CDR3 has 15 residues. CDR1 is LGHNA and CDR2 is YSLEER in the germline V gene. The CDR3 DNA follows: TGCGCCAGCAGCCAAGAAGCGGGACAGAACACTGAAGCTTTCTTT. Its translation is CASSQEAGQNTEAFF.

A remark on this clone: This sample includes further DNA sequences coding for the same CDR3. The chain combines TRBV4-2 with TRBJ2-3; 8 bases are a match to TRBD2. The V segment lost 4 bases and the J segment 3 bases; nucleotides outside the gene matches: 0. Germline V gene lookup returns CDR1 LGHNA and CDR2 YNFKEQ. The CDR3 has 13 residues. The CDR3 region has the DNA TGTGCCAGCAGCCTAGCGGGAACAGATACGCAGTATTTT. This codes for CASSLAGTDTQYF.

The chain combines TRBV7-7 with TRBJ2-7; perhaps TRBD2 as D (5 bases). The CDR3 is made up of 13 amino acids. The ends were cut back, 5 bases at V and 4 bases at J, with 12 bases in the middle. The germline V gene has CDR1 SSHAT and CDR2 FNYEAQ (reference sequence). CDR3 coding DNA: TGTGCCAGCAGCCCCCAGCCGGGGTACGAGCAGTACTTC. Protein sequence: CASSPQPGYEQYF.

Worth noting for this clone: Compared with germline, one end of the junction differs, possibly owing to a read error. V and J are TRBV10-3 and TRBJ2-5; a weak D match, TRBD2 (5 bases). CDR1 and CDR2 (germline): ENHRY, SYGVKD. This CDR3 contains 13 residues. CDR3 in DNA: TGTACCATCAGTGACCAGCGGCAAGAGACCCAGTACTTC. Translating gives CTISDQRQETQYF.

This chain uses TRBV19 with TRBJ2-7, with 7 bases aligning to TRBD2. Germline V lookup: CDR1 LNHDA, CDR2 SQIVND (reference sequence). The CDR3 spans 14 residues. With 7 bases clipped from V and 6 bases from J, the junction kept 12 bases outside the gene matches. CDR3 DNA: TGTGCCAGTACTCTCTCCTGGGGAGGGCGCGAGCAGTACTTC. Translating it yields CASTLSWGGREQYF.